The next 2 T cell receptor beta chains were all read from a single sample in a study of cytomegalovirus exposure and HLA in healthy donors. The repertoire was sequenced with immunoSEQ multiplex PCR; TCRdb's copy has only in-frame clones and lacks some. The sample consists of 150,000 or so clones, more than 80% of them appearing once. The specimen was PBMCs. The receptor source for this set is a woman aged 30 to 39 in good health and CMV-seropositive.

This chain uses TRBV2 with TRBJ1-5; the match to TRBD1 covers 9 bases. Germline CDR1 SNHLY, CDR2 FYNNEI. The CDR3 spans 13 residues. Trimming removed 7 bases from V and 4 bases from J; junction bases left unmatched: 2. CDR3 sequence reads: CASTGTGNQPQHF. The CDR3, as DNA: TGTGCCAGCACCGGGACAGGGAATCAGCCCCAGCATTTT.

The rearrangement links TRBV10-2 to TRBJ2-1; D remains ambiguous. Germline values: CDR1 WSHSY, CDR2 SAAADI. This CDR3 is built from 11 residues. V was cut by 6 bases and J by 6 bases, with 6 bases left in between. The CDR3 here is CASRAVNEQFF. The DNA for the CDR3 is TGCGCCAGCAGGGCCGTCAATGAGCAGTTCTTC.